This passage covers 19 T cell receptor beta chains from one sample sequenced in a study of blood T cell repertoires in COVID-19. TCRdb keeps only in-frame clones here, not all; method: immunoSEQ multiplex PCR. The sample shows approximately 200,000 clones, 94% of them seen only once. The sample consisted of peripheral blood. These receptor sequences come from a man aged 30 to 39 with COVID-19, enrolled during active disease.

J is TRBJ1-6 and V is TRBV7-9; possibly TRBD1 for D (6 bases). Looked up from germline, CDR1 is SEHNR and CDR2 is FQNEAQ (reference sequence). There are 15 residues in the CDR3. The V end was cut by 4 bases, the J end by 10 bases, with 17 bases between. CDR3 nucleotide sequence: TGTGCCAGCAGCTCGACGGGGGGGCCGGGATCACCCCTCCACTTT. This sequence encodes CASSSTGGPGSPLHF.

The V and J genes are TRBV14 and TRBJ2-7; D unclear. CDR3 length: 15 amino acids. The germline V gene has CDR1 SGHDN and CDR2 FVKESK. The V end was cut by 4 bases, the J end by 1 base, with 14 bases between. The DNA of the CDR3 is TGTGCCAGCAGCCCACCGAGAGGCTTATCCTACGAGCAGTACTTC. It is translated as CASSPPRGLSYEQYF. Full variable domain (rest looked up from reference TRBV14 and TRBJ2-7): EAGVTQFPSHSVIEKGQTVTLRCDPISGHDNLYWYRRVMGKEIKFLLHFVKESKQDESGMPNNRFLAERTGGTYSTLKVQPAELEDSGVYFCASSPPRGLSYEQYFGPGTRLTVT.

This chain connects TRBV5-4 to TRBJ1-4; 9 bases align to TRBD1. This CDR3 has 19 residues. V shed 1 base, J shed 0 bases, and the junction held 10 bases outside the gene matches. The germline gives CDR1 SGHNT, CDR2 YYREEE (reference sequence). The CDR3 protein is CASSLRAGTGFATNEKLFF. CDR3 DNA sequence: TGTGCCAGCAGCTTGCGGGCCGGGACAGGGTTTGCAACTAATGAAAAACTGTTTTTT.

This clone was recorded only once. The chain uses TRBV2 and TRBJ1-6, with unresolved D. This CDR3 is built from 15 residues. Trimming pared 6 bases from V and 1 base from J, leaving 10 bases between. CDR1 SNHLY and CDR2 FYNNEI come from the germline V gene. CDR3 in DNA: TGTGCCAGCAGGATACGGAGATCCTATAATTCACCCCTCCACTTT. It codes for CASRIRRSYNSPLHF.

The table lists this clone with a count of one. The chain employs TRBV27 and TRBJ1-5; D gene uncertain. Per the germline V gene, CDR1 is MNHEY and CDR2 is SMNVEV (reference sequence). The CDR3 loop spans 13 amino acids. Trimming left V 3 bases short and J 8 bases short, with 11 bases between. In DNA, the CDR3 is TGTGCCAGCAGTTTTTCCCCCGTAGAGCCCCAGCATTTT. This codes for CASSFSPVEPQHF.

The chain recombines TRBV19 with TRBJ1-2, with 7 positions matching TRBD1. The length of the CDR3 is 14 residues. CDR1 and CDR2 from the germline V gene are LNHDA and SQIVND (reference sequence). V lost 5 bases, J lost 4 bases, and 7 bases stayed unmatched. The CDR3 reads CASSVDRDSYGYTF. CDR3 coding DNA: TGTGCCAGTAGTGTGGACCGGGACAGCTATGGCTACACCTTC.

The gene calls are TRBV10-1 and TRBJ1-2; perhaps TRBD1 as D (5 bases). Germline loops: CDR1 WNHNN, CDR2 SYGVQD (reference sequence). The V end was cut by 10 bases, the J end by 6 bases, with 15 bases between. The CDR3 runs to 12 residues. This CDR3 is CATFRGFHGYTF. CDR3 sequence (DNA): TGCGCCACCTTTCGGGGGTTCCATGGCTACACCTTC.

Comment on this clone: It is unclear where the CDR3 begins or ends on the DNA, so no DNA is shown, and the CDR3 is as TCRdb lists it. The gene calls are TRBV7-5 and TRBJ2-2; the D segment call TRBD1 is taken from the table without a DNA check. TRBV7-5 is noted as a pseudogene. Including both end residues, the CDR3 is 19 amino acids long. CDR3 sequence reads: CVRSLVGPGTPTNTGELFF.

This CDR3 reads CAWAPGLADYEQYF. DNA of the CDR3: TGTGCCTGGGCACCGGGACTAGCTGACTACGAGCAGTACTTC. The chain recombines TRBV30 with TRBJ2-7; TRBD2 matches at 9 bases. V dropped 5 bases and J dropped 3; count of bases not matched to a gene: 8. The CDR3 has 14 residues. The germline V gene has CDR1 GTSNPN and CDR2 SVGIG (reference sequence).

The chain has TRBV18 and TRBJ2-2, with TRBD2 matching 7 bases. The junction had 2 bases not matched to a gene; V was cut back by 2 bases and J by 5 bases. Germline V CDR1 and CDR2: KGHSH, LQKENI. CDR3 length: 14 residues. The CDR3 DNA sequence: TGTGCCAGCTCACCAGCGGGGGATACCGGGGAGCTGTTTTTT. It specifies CASSPAGDTGELFF. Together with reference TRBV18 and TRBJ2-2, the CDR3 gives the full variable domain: NAGVMQNPRHLVRRRGQEARLRCSPMKGHSHVYWYRQLPEEGLKFMVYLQKENIIDESGMPKERFSAEFPKEGPSILRIQQVVRGDSAAYFCASSPAGDTGELFFGEGSRLTVL.

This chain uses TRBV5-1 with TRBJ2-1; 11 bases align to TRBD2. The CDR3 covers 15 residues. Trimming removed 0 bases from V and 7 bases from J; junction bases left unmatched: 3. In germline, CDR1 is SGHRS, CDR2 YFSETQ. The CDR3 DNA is TGCGCCAGCAGCTTGGGACTAGCGGGGCTTAATGAGCAGTTCTTC. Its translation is CASSLGLAGLNEQFF.

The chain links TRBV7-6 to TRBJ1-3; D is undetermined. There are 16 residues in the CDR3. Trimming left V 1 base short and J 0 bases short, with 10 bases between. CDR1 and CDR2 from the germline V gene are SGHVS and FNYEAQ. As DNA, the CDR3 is TGTGCCAGCAGCTTAGAGCAGGCCTACTCTGGAAACACCATATATTTT. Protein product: CASSLEQAYSGNTIYF.

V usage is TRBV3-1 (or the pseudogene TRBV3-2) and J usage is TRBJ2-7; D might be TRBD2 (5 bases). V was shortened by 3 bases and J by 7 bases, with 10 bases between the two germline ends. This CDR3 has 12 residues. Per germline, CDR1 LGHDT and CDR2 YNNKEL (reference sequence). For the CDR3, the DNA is TGTGCCAGCAGCCAGCTAGAGCGGGAGCAGTACTTC. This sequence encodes CASSQLEREQYF.

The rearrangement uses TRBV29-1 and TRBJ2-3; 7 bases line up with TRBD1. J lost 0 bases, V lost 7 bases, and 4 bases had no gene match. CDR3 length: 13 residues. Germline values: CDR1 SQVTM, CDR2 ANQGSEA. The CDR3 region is CSGGQSSTDTQYF. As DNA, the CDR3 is TGCAGCGGGGGACAGTCTAGCACAGATACGCAGTATTTT.

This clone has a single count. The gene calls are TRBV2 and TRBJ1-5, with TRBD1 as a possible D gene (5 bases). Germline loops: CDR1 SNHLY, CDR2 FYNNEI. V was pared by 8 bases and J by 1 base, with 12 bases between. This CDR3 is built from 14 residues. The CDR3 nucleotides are TGTGCCAGCGTCCCAGGGAAGAGCAATCAGCCCCAGCATTTT. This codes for CASVPGKSNQPQHF.

The CDR3 DNA follows: TGTGCCAGCAGCTCAGGGGGCCTTGGCTACACCTTC. Amino acid sequence: CASSSGGLGYTF. The rearrangement uses TRBV12-3 or TRBV12-4 and TRBJ1-2; TRBD1 matches 8 bases. The CDR3 has 12 residues. V was clipped by 6 bases and J by 7 bases; unmatched bases: 4.

CDR3 bases: TGCAGCGTTGAAGATACCTCTAGGTACGAGCAGTACTTC. Protein product: CSVEDTSRYEQYF. The chain links TRBV29-1 to TRBJ2-7; D is unclear. The CDR3 is 13 residues long. V was clipped by 0 bases and J by 4 bases, with 10 bases between them. Germline loops: CDR1 SQVTM, CDR2 ANQGSEA.

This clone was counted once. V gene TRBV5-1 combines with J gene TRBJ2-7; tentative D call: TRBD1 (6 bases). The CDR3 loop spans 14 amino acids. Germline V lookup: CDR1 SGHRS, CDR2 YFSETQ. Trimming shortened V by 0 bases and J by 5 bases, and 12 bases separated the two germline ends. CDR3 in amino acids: CASSLDTGINEQYF. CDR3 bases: TGCGCCAGCAGCTTGGATACAGGGATCAACGAGCAGTACTTC.

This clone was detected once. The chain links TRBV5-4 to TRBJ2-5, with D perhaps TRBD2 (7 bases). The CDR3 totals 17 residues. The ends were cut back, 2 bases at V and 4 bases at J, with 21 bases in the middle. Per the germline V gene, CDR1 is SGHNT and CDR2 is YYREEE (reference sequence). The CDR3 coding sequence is TGTGCCAGCAGCTTATATGTGGGGGGGGCCAGATCAGAGACCCAGTACTTC. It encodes CASSLYVGGARSETQYF.